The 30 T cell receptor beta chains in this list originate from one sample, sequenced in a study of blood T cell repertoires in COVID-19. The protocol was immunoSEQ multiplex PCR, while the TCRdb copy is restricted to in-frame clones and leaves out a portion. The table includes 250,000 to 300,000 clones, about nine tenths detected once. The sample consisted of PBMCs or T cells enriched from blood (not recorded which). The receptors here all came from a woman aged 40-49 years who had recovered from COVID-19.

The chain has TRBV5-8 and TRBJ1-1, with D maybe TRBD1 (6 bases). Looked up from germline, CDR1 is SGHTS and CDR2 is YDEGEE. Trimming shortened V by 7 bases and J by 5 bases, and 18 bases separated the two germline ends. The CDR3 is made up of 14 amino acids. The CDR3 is CASQRGGQITEAFF. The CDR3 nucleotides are TGTGCCAGCCAGCGGGGAGGACAGATTACTGAAGCTTTCTTT.

The CDR3, as DNA: TGTGCCAGCAGTTTTAAAAAGGCGGGAACCGGGGAGCTGTTTTTT. Its translation: CASSFKKAGTGELFF. The V gene is TRBV28, the J gene TRBJ2-2, with a tentative D call TRBD2 (6 bases). The CDR3 extends over 15 amino acids. V gave up 3 bases and J gave up 5 bases, with 13 bases separating them. Germline V lookup: CDR1 MDHEN, CDR2 SYDVKM.

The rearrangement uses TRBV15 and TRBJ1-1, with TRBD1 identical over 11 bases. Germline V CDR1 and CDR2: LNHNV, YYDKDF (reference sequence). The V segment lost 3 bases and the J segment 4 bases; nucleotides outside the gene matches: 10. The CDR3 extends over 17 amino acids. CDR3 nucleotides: TGTGCCACCAGCAGGGACAGGGGGCGCAGGGTAGGCACTGAAGCTTTCTTT. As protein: CATSRDRGRRVGTEAFF.

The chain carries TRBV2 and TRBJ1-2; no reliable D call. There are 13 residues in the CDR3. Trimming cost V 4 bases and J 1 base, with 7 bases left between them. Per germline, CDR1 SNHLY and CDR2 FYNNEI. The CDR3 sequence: CASSGGVNYGYTF. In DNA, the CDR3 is TGTGCCAGCAGTGGAGGCGTTAACTATGGCTACACCTTC.

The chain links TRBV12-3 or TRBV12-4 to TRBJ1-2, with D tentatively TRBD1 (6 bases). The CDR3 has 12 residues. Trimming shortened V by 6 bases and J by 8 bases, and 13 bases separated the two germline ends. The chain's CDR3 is CASSRNREGYTF. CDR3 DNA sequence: TGTGCCAGCAGCCGAAACAGGGAAGGCTACACCTTC.

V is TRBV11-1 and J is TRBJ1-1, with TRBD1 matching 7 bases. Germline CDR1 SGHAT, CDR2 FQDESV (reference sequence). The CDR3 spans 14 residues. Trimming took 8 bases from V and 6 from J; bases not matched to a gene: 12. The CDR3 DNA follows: TGTGCCAGCCAATCCCAGGGGGTTTCATCTGAAGCTTTCTTT. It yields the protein CASQSQGVSSEAFF.

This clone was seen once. DNA for the CDR3: TGCGCCAGCAGCTCACGGGGGTTCAACACAGATACGCAGTATTTT. Its translation is CASSSRGFNTDTQYF. This rearrangement joins TRBV5-1 to TRBJ2-3, with TRBD2 as a possible D gene (6 bases). V lost 3 bases and J lost 2, with 13 bases in between. Germline assignment: CDR1 SGHRS and CDR2 YFSETQ. The CDR3 runs to 15 residues.

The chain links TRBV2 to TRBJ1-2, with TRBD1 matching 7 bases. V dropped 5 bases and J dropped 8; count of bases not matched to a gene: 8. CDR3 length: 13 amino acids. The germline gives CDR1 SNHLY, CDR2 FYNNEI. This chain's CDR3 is CASSSIQGTGYTF. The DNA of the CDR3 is TGTGCCAGCAGTTCAATACAGGGGACCGGCTACACCTTC.

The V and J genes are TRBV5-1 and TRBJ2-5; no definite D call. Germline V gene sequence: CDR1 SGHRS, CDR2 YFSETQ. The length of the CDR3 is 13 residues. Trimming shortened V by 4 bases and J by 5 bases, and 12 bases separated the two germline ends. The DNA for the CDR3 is TGCGCCAGCAGCGCCTCATACGGGGAGACCCAGTACTTC. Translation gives CASSASYGETQYF.

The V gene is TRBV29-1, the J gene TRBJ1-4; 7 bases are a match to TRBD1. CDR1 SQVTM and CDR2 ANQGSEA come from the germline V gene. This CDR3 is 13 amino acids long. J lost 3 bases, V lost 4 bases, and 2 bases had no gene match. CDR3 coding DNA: TGCAGCGTTGGAGGGACAGCTAATGAAAAACTGTTTTTT. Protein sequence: CSVGGTANEKLFF.

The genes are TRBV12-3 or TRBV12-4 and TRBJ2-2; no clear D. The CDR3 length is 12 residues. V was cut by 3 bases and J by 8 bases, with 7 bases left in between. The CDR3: CASSLYGGELFF. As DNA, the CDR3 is TGTGCCAGCAGTTTGTACGGGGGGGAGCTGTTTTTT.

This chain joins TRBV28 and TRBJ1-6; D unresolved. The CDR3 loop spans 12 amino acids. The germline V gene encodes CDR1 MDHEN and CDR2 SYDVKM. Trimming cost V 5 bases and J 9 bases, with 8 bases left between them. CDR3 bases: TGTGCCAGCAGTGTCAATAGTTCACCCCTCCACTTT. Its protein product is CASSVNSSPLHF.

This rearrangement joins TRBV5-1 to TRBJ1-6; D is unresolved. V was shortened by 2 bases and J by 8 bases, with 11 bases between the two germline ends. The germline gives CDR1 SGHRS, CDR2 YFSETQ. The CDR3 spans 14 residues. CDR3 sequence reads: CASSFELSDSPLHF. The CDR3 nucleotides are TGCGCCAGCAGCTTTGAACTCTCGGATTCACCCCTCCACTTT.

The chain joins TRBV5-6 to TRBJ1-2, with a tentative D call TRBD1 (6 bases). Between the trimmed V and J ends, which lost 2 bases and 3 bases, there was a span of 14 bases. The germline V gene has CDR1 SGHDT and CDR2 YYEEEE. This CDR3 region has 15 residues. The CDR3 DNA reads TGTGCCAGCAGCTTTAACCACAGGGCCGACTATGGCTACACCTTC. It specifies CASSFNHRADYGYTF.

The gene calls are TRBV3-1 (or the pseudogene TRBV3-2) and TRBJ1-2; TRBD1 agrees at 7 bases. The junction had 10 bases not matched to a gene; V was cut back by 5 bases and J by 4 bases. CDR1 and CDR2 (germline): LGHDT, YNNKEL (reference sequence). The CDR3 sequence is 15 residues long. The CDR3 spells CASSSLDRVGYGYTF. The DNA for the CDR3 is TGTGCCAGCAGCTCTCTCGACAGGGTAGGCTATGGCTACACCTTC.

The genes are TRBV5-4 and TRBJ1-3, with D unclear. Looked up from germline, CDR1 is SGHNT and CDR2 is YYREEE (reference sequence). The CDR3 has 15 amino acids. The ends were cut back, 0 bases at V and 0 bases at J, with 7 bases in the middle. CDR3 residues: CASSLERGSGNTIYF. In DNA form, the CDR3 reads TGTGCCAGCAGCTTGGAGAGAGGCTCTGGAAACACCATATATTTT.

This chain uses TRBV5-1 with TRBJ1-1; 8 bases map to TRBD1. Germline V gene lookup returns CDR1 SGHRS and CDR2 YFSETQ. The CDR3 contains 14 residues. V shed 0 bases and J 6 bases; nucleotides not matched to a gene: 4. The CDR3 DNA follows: TGCGCCAGCAGCTTGGACAGGGGGTGGGCTGAAGCTTTCTTT. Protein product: CASSLDRGWAEAFF. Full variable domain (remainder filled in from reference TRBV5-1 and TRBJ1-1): KAGVTQTPRYLIKTRGQQVTLSCSPISGHRSVSWYQQTPGQGLQFLFEYFSETQRNKGNFPGRFSGRQFSNSRSEMNVSTLELGDSALYLCASSLDRGWAEAFFGQGTRLTVV.

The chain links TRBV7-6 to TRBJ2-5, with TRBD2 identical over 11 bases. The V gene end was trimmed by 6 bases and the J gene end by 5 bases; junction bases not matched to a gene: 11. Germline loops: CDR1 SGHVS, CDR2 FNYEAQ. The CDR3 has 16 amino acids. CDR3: CASSRTGTSGRETQYF. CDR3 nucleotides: TGTGCCAGCAGTCGTACCGGGACTAGCGGAAGGGAGACCCAGTACTTC.

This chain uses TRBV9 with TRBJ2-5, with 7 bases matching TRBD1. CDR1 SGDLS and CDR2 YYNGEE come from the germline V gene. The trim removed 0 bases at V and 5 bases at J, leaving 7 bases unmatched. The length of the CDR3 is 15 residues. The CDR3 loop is CASSVADRVPETQYF. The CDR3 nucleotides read TGTGCCAGCAGCGTAGCTGACAGGGTCCCGGAGACCCAGTACTTC.

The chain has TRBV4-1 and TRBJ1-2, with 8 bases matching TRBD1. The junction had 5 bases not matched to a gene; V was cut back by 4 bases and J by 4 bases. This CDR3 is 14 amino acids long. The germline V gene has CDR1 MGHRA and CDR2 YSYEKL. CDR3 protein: CASSRQGASYGYTF. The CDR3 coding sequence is TGCGCCAGCAGCCGGCAGGGGGCAAGCTATGGCTACACCTTC.

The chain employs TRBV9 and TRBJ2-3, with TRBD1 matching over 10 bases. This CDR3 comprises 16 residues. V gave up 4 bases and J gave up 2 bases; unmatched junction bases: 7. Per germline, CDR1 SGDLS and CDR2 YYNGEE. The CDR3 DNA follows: TGTGCCAGCAGCCCCACCGGGACAGGGGCCACAGATACGCAGTATTTT. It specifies CASSPTGTGATDTQYF.

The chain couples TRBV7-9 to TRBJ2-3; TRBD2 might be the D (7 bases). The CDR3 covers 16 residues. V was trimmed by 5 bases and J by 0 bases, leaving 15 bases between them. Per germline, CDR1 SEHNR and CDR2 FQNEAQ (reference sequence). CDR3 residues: CASSHPRGLSTDTQYF. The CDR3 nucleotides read TGTGCCAGCAGCCATCCCAGGGGACTAAGCACAGATACGCAGTATTTT.

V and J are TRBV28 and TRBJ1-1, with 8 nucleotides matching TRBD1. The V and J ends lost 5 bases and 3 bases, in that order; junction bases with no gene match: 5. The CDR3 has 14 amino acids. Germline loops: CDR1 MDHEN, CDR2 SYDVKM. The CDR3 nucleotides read TGTGCCAGCAGTATCAGGGGGCGGGACACTGAAGCTTTCTTT. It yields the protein CASSIRGRDTEAFF.

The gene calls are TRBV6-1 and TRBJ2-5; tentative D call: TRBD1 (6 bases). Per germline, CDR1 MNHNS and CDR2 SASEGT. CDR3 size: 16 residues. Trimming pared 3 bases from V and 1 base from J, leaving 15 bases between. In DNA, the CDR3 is TGTGCCAGCAGTGAGGGGGCAGGGACCGGCCAAGAGACCCAGTACTTC. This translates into CASSEGAGTGQETQYF.

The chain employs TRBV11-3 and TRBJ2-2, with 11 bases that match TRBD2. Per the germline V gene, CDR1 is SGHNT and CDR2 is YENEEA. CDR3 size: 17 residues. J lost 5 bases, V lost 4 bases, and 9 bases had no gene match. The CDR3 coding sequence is TGTGCCAGCAGCTCCGACCCCACTAGCGGGGGAACCGGGGAGCTGTTTTTT. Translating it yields CASSSDPTSGGTGELFF.

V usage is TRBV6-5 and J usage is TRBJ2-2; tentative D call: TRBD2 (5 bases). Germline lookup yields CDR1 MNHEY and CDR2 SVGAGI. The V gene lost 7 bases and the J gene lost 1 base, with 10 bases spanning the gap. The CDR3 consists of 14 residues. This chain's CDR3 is CASTGLKNTGELFF. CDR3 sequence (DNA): TGTGCCAGCACCGGACTGAAGAACACCGGGGAGCTGTTTTTT.

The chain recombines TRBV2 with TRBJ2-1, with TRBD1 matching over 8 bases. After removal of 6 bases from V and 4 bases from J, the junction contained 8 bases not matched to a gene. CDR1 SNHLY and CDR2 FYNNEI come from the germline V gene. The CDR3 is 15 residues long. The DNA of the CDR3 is TGTGCCAGCAGGACTGACAGGGGAAGATACAATGAGCAGTTCTTC. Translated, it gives CASRTDRGRYNEQFF.

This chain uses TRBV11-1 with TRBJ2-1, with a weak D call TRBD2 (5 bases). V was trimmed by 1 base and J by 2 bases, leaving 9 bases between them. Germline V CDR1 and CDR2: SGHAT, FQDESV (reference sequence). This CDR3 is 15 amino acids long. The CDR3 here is CASSLDAGTYNEQFF. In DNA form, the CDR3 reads TGTGCCAGCAGCTTAGATGCGGGTACCTACAATGAGCAGTTCTTC. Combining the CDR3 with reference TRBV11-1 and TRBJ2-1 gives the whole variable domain EAEVAQSPRYKITEKSQAVAFWCDPISGHATLYWYRQILGQGPELLVQFQDESVVDDSQLPKDRFSAERLKGVDSTLKIQPAELGDSAMYLCASSLDAGTYNEQFFGPGTRLTVL.

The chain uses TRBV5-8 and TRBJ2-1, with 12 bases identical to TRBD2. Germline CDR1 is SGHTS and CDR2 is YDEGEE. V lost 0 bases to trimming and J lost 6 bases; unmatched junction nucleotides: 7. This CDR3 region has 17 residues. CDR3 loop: CASSLESSGRASNEQFF. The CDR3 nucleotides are TGTGCCAGCAGCTTGGAGTCTAGCGGGAGGGCTTCCAATGAGCAGTTCTTC.

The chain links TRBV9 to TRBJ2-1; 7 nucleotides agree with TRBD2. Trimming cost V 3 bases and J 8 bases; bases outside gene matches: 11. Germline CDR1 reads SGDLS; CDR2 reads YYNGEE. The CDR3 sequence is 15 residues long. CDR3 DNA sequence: TGTGCCAGCAGCGGACGGGACCGCGGGAGCGATGAGCAGTTCTTC. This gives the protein CASSGRDRGSDEQFF.